The present TCR beta chain was sequenced within a study of OX40 agonist ivuxolimab in advanced cancers. About the research overall: Patients were treated with ivuxolimab, an agonistic anti-OX40 (CD134) antibody. Regarding the study as a whole: At 0.1 to 3.0 mg/kg, CD4+ and CD8+ blood T cells expanded clonally by week 6.

Patients with autoimmune history or systemic immunosuppression were excluded. Some clones are missing from TCRdb's copy, which holds only in-frame ones; the method was immunoSEQ multiplex PCR. The sample lists 98,000 or so clones; around 93% were seen once. Trimming shortened V by 5 bases and J by 0 bases, and 13 bases separated the two germline ends. This CDR3 is built from 16 residues. Germline values: CDR1 SNHLY, CDR2 FYNNEI. Note on this clone: What it recognizes is unknown.

Source: CD4+ or CD8+ T cells sorted from blood, taken in a trial of the OX40 agonist ivuxolimab. The sequence derives from an adult with an advanced solid tumor such as melanoma, head and neck, liver or kidney cancer. This rearrangement joins TRBV2 to TRBJ1-4, with D possibly matching TRBD1 (5 bases). The CDR3 DNA follows: TGTGCCAGCAGTCTCCAGGGTGGAGCAACTAATGAAAAACTGTTTTTT. Protein product: CASSLQGGATNEKLFF.